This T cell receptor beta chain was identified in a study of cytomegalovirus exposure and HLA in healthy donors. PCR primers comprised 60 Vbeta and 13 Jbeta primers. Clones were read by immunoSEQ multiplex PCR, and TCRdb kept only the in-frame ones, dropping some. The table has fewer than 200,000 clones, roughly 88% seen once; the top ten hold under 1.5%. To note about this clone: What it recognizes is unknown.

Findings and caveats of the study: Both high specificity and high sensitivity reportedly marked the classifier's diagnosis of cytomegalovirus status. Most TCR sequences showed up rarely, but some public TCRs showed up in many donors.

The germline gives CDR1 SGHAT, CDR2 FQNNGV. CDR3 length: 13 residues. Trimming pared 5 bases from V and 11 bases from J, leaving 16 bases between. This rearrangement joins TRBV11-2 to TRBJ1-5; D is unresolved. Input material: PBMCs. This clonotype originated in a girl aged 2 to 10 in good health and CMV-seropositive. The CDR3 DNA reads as TGTGCCAGCAGCATGAGGGCTGGACCTACCCAGCATTTT. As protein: CASSMRAGPTQHF.